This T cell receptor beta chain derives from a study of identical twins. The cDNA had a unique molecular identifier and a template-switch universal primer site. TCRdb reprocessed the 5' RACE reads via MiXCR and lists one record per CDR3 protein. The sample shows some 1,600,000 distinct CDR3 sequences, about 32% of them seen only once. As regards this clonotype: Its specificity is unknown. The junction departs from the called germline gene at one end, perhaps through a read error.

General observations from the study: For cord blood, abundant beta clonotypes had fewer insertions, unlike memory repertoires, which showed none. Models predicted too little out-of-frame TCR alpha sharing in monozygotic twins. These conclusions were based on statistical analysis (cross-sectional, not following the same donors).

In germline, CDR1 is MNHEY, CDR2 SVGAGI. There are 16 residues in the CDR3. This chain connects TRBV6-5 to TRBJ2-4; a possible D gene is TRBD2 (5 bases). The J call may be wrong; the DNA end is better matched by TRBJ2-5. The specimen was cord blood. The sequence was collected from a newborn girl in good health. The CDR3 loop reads CVSSYSGLAPVETQYF. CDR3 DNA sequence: TGTGTCAGCAGTTACTCTGGGCTAGCTCCAGTAGAGACCCAGTACTTC.